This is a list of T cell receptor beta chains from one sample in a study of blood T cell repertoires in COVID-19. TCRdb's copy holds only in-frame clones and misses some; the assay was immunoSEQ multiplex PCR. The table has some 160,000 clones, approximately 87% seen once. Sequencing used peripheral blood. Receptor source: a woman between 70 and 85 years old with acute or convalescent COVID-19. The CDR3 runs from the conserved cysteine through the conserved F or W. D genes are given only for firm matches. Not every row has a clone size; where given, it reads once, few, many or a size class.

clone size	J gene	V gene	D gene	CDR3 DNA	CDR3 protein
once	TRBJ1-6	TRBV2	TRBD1	TGTGCCAGCAGTCATGACCGGGACAGGGTGCGTTCACCCCTCCACTTT	CASSHDRDRVRSPLHF
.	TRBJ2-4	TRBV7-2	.	TGTGCCAGCAGCTTACCCCAAGCCAAAAACATTCAGTACTTC	CASSLPQAKNIQYF
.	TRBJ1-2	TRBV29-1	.	TGCAGCGTTGAGGTTCGGTTCAGCTACACCTTC	CSVEVRFSYTF
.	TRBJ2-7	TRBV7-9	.	TGTGCCAGCAGCATGACGGACAAAGGTCCCTACGAGCAGTACTTC	CASSMTDKGPYEQYF
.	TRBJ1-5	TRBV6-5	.	TGTGCCAGCAGTTCACAGGGTAGCAATCAGCCCCAGCATTTT	CASSSQGSNQPQHF
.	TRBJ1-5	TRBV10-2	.	TGCGCCAGCAGTGTCGTAGGGGATCAGCCCCAGCATTTT	CASSVVGDQPQHF
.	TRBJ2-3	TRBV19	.	TGCCCCAGCAAGTGCGGGGAAGGGGGCACAGATACGCAGTATTTT	CPSKCGEGGTDTQYF
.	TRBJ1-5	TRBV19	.	TGTGCCAGTAGTATTGGCGGGCTTAGCAATCAGCCCCAGCATTTT	CASSIGGLSNQPQHF
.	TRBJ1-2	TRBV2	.	TGTGCCAGCAGTGAACGCGGGGGGGGTAGCTATGGCTACACCTTC	CASSERGGGSYGYTF
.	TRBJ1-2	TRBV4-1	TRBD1	TGCGCCAGCAGCCAAGATCCAAAGTCCGACAGGGCCCGTGGCTACACCTTC	CASSQDPKSDRARGYTF
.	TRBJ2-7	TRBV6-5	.	TGTGCCAGCAGCTACCAGGCAGGGTTGGACGAGCAGTACTTC	CASSYQAGLDEQYF
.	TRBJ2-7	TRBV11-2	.	TGTGCCAGCAGCTTAGATATAGGAAGGAGCGAGCAGTACTTC	CASSLDIGRSEQYF
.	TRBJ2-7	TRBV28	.	TGTGCCAGCAGTTTAGGGCCTATCTACGAGCAGTACTTC	CASSLGPIYEQYF
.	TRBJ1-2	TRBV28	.	TGTGCCAGCAGCGGGGGGGGATATGGCTACACCTTC	CASSGGGYGYTF
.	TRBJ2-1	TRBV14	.	TGTGCCAGCAGCCTCGAGGTCGGGGTAAGCGAGCAGTTCTTC	CASSLEVGVSEQFF
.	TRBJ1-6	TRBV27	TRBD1	TGTGCCAGCAGTTTATGGACAGGGGGTAATTCACCCCTCCACTTT	CASSLWTGGNSPLHF
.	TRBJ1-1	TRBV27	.	TGTGCCAGCAGTCGGTCTGGGGGGGGTGGGGACACTGAAGCTTTCTTT	CASSRSGGGGDTEAFF
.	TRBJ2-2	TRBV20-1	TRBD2	TGCAGTGCTAGTTTCAGGGAGGGTACCGGGGAGCTGTTTTTT	CSASFREGTGELFF
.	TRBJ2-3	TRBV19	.	TGTGCCAGTAGTATCGAGATTACCACAGATACGCAGTATTTT	CASSIEITTDTQYF
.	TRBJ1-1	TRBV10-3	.	TGTGCCATCGGGTCGCGGGCAGACACTGAAGCTTTCTTT	CAIGSRADTEAFF
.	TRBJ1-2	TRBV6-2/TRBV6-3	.	TGTGCCAGCAGTTTGCGTTCAGGGGTCACTAACTATGGCTACACCTTC	CASSLRSGVTNYGYTF
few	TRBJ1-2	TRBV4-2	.	TGTGCCAGCAGCCAAGAGGGGTCGACGGGGTATGGCTACACCTTC	CASSQEGSTGYGYTF
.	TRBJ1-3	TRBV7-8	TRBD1	TGTGCCAGCAGCTCCAGACAGGGGATGGAAAACACCATATATTTT	CASSSRQGMENTIYF
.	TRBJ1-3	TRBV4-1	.	TGCGCCAGCAGCCTTGGACTTCTTACCTCTGGAAACACCATATATTTT	CASSLGLLTSGNTIYF
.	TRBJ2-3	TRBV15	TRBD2	TGTGCCACCAGCAGAGTAGCGGGGACCAGCACAGATACGCAGTATTTT	CATSRVAGTSTDTQYF
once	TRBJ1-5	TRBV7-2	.	TGTGCCAGCAGCTTAGATCCGCGGGGGAGGGAGCCCCAGCATTTT	CASSLDPRGREPQHF
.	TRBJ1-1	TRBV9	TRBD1	TGTGCCAGCAGCGTGAGTGGACAGGCGACCAACGAAGCTTTCTTT	CASSVSGQATNEAFF
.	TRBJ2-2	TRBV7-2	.	TGTGCCAGCAGCCTTAGACTAGACAACACCGGGGAGCTGTTTTTT	CASSLRLDNTGELFF